This T cell receptor beta chain was sequenced for a study of blood T cell repertoires in COVID-19. Study overall: Acute-phase and convalescent COVID-19 samples originated in the United States, Italy and Spain. PBMCs, B-cell-depleted T cells, or T cells were the source of the cDNA or gDNA that made up the material.

Per the original data handling: Reference gene primer amplification yielded estimated nucleated cell counts. Clones were sequenced by immunoSEQ multiplex PCR, and TCRdb holds only the in-frame ones, with some missing. V, J and clone size were drawn from that table, and D and trimming were deduced from the DNA. The sample lists around 150,000 clones, over 65% occurring once. Germline V gene data show CDR1 as SQVTM and CDR2 as ANQGSEA. V gave up 4 bases and J gave up 0 bases, with 15 bases separating them. The CDR3 length is 15 residues. This rearrangement joins TRBV29-1 to TRBJ1-1; no reliable D call. This TCR was recovered from a man in his 60s with acute or convalescent COVID-19. Sequenced input: peripheral blood. CDR3 residues: CSVVEGREMNTEAFF. As DNA, the CDR3 is TGCAGCGTTGTCGAAGGGAGGGAGATGAACACTGAAGCTTTCTTT.